One T cell receptor beta chain is described in this entry. The antigen is not known. cDNA prepared by RNA extraction and subsequent reverse transcription served as the template for sequencing. TCRdb's copy holds only in-frame clones and misses some; the assay was immunoSEQ multiplex PCR. The profile covers over 200,000 clones, with roughly 57% appearing a single time and roughly 0.47% taken by the ten largest. The source of the sample is a study of CD8+ T cells in alopecia areata. Study as a whole: Oral tofacitinib, 5 to 10 mg twice daily, was given in an open-label trial. Tofacitinib therapy lasting 6 to 18 months was followed by 6 months off drug.

Sorting from PBMCs produced CD4+ and CD8+ T cells. The J segment lost 11 bases and the V segment lost 5 bases, leaving 12 bases of the junction unmatched. Germline V gives CDR1 SGHTA, CDR2 FQGNSA. CDR3 length: 14 residues. General study points: Resident alphabeta T cells of normal skin are also sequenced in scalp samples.

The origin of this receptor is a human donor with alopecia areata. This chain uses TRBV7-2 with TRBJ2-3; 8 bases line up with TRBD2. Here the sequenced sample was CD4+ T cells sorted from blood, taken at week 0. The CDR3 sequence is CASSLGLEVVEQYF. CDR3 in DNA: TGTGCCAGCAGCCTGGGACTAGAGGTCGTGGAGCAGTATTTT.